The 32 T cell receptor beta chains reported below all come from one sample, sequenced in a study of patients and donors after allogeneic stem cell transplantation. One entry per CDR3 protein results from TCRdb running MiXCR on the RT-PCR reads. Of 900,000 to 1,000,000 distinct CDR3 sequences listed, roughly 18% are singletons. Material: blood, either unsorted or a sorted T cell fraction (not recorded which). The receptors shown here come from a human donor who was either an allogeneic HSCT recipient or a stem cell or donor lymphocyte infusion donor (not recorded which). It is not recorded whose cells these are; they may come from a transplant donor.

A few counts support this clonotype. The gene calls are TRBV2 and TRBJ1-2; D uncertain. V was clipped by 10 bases and J by 5 bases, with 20 bases between them. Germline CDR1 reads SNHLY; CDR2 reads FYNNEI. CDR3 length equals 14 residues. The CDR3 bases are TGTGCCACACCTCCTCCGGCAGGACCATATGGCTACACCTTC. Encoded protein: CATPPPAGPYGYTF.

The chain joins TRBV4-1 to TRBJ1-1; D remains unclear. CDR1 MGHRA and CDR2 YSYEKL come from the germline V gene. This CDR3 contains 13 residues. With 0 bases removed from V and 8 bases from J, the gap between germline ends came to 10 bases. CDR3 coding DNA: TGCGCCAGCAGCCAAGATCGGTGGGGAGAAGCTTTCTTT. Its protein is CASSQDRWGEAFF.

This clonotype was observed a handful of times. V gene TRBV24-1 combines with J gene TRBJ1-5; no reliable D call. The CDR3 covers 13 residues. Looked up from germline, CDR1 is KGHDR and CDR2 is SFDVKD. V was shortened by 7 bases and J by 0 bases, with 6 bases between the two germline ends. As DNA, the CDR3 is TGTGCCACCAGCAGCTATAGCAATCAGCCCCAGCATTTT. Translated: CATSSYSNQPQHF.

A few counts support this clonotype. The chain links TRBV20-1 to TRBJ1-1, with 9 bases identical to TRBD1. V trimming: 8 bases; J trimming: 0 bases; junction bases outside the gene matches: 4. CDR1 and CDR2 from the germline V gene are DFQATT and SNEGSKA (reference sequence). There are 13 residues in the CDR3. For the CDR3, the DNA is TGCAGTCACACAGGGGGCATGAACACTGAAGCTTTCTTT. Translating it yields CSHTGGMNTEAFF.

This clonotype was counted only a few times. The rearrangement uses TRBV13 and TRBJ2-3; TRBD1 matches 12 bases. This CDR3 region has 17 residues. V shed 3 bases, J shed 1 base, and the junction held 5 bases outside the gene matches. The V gene's germline CDR1 is PRHDT and CDR2 FYEKMQ (reference sequence). As DNA, the CDR3 is TGTGCCAGCAGCTTGGGACAGGGGGCACTCGGCACAGATACGCAGTATTTT. Encoded protein: CASSLGQGALGTDTQYF.

The chain carries TRBV7-2 and TRBJ2-2; unclear D gene. Trimming removed 5 bases from V and 4 bases from J, with 8 bases in between. Germline CDR1 reads SGHTA; CDR2 reads FQGNSA. This CDR3 has 13 residues. CDR3 coding DNA: TGTGCCAGCAGCCCAGTGGGCACCGGGGAGCTGTTTTTT. It is translated as CASSPVGTGELFF.

CDR3 nucleotide sequence: TGCAGCGTTGAAGGACCGGTGGTGGAACAGTTTAACGGGAACACTGAAGCTTTCTTT. Amino acid sequence: CSVEGPVVEQFNGNTEAFF. V gene TRBV29-1 combines with J gene TRBJ1-1; unclear D gene. The germline V and J ends were trimmed by 1 base and 1 base, with 25 bases remaining between them. This CDR3 has 19 residues. Germline lookup yields CDR1 SQVTM and CDR2 ANQGSEA.

This clonotype turned up a few times. The chain links TRBV2 to TRBJ2-2; D is perhaps TRBD1 (6 bases). This CDR3 comprises 15 residues. Germline V gene sequence: CDR1 SNHLY, CDR2 FYNNEI. V lost 6 bases and J 5 bases, leaving 16 bases between the germline ends. The CDR3 nucleotides are TGTGCCAGCAGCACCACTACCAGGGGTACCGGGGAGCTGTTTTTT. Its protein product is CASSTTTRGTGELFF.

This clonotype showed up many times. The chain recombines TRBV10-3 with TRBJ2-3, with 7 nucleotides matching TRBD2. With V trimmed by 6 bases and J by 4 bases, 13 bases remained unmatched. Germline CDR1 is ENHRY and CDR2 is SYGVKD. The CDR3 spans 16 residues. This chain's CDR3 is CAISARRTSGSDTQYF. In nucleotides, the CDR3 is TGTGCCATCAGCGCTCGCCGGACTAGTGGTTCAGATACGCAGTATTTT.

J is TRBJ2-5 and V is TRBV3-1; no definite D call. The CDR3 loop spans 16 amino acids. Germline CDR1 and CDR2: LGHDT and YNNKEL (reference sequence). Trimming pared 0 bases from V and 4 bases from J, leaving 15 bases between. The CDR3 coding sequence is TGTGCCAGCAGCCAAGAGCGTGTCTTCCGGCGAGAGACCCAGTACTTC. Encoded protein: CASSQERVFRRETQYF.

The V and J genes are TRBV5-1 and TRBJ2-2; D remains ambiguous. V was cut by 5 bases and J by 7 bases, with 15 bases left in between. The germline V gene has CDR1 SGHRS and CDR2 YFSETQ. There are 14 residues in the CDR3. In nucleotides, the CDR3 is TGCGCCAGCAGTTCAGGAAGAAGGAACGGGGAGCTGTTTTTT. Its translation: CASSSGRRNGELFF.

This clonotype was seen a few times. The chain carries TRBV12-3 or TRBV12-4 and TRBJ1-5, with TRBD1 identical over 7 bases. There are 17 residues in the CDR3. V dropped 2 bases and J dropped 3; count of bases not matched to a gene: 10. CDR3 sequence (DNA): TGTGCCAGCAGTTTAATCAGTGGAACAGGGGACAATCAGCCCCAGCATTTT. This sequence encodes CASSLISGTGDNQPQHF.

V is TRBV12-3 or TRBV12-4 and J is TRBJ2-3; no clear D. V was pared by 1 base and J by 2 bases, with 7 bases between. The CDR3 is made up of 14 amino acids. The CDR3 DNA is TGTGCCAGCAGTTTAGAGAAGCTCACAGATACGCAGTATTTT. As protein: CASSLEKLTDTQYF.

The chain carries TRBV12-3 or TRBV12-4 and TRBJ2-7, with 12 nucleotides matching TRBD2. This CDR3 region has 15 residues. Germline trimming cut 5 bases from V and 3 bases from J; bases unmatched to any gene: 5. In DNA form, the CDR3 reads TGTGCCAGCAGTAGACTAGCGGGGGCCCTCTACGAGCAGTACTTC. Encoded protein: CASSRLAGALYEQYF.

This clonotype was observed at least ten times. The chain links TRBV7-8 to TRBJ2-3, with a weak D call TRBD1 (5 bases). The CDR3 spans 13 residues. Trimming left V 4 bases short and J 5 bases short, with 10 bases between. Germline CDR1 and CDR2: SGHVS and FQNEAQ. The CDR3 here is CASSSSDRDTQYF. Written as DNA, the CDR3 is TGTGCCAGCAGCTCCTCTGACAGAGATACGCAGTATTTT. The variable domain in full, with the rest retrieved from reference TRBV7-8 and TRBJ2-3, is GAGVSQSPRYKVAKRGQDVALRCDPISGHVSLFWYQQALGQGPEFLTYFQNEAQLDKSGLPSDRFFAERPEGSVSTLKIQRTQQEDSAVYLCASSSSDRDTQYFGPGTRLTVL.

In this sample, this clonotype turned up a few times. The J gene is TRBJ2-3, the V gene TRBV12-3 or TRBV12-4; D could derive from TRBD1 or TRBD2 (5 bases each). This CDR3 comprises 15 residues. V lost 6 bases, J lost 6 bases, and 19 bases lay in between. CDR3 residues: CASSPPSDWGDTQYF. In DNA, the CDR3 is TGTGCCAGCAGCCCCCCCTCGGACTGGGGGGATACGCAGTATTTT.

The rearrangement joins TRBV11-2 to TRBJ2-7, with D possibly being TRBD1 or TRBD2 (5 bases each). CDR1 is SGHAT, CDR2 FQNNGV, per germline. V lost 5 bases and J 3 bases, leaving 17 bases between the germline ends. The CDR3 extends over 15 amino acids. The CDR3 DNA is TGTGCCAGCAGCCGTCCGGGGCGCCAGCACTACGAGCAGTACTTC. As protein: CASSRPGRQHYEQYF.

The chain has TRBV20-1 and TRBJ2-1; D is perhaps TRBD1 or TRBD2 (6 bases each). The CDR3 has 14 amino acids. Trimming removed 0 bases at V and 7 bases at J, with 13 bases between. Germline CDR1 DFQATT, CDR2 SNEGSKA (reference sequence). The CDR3 protein is CSARDPGAGNEQFF. CDR3 sequence (DNA): TGCAGTGCTAGAGATCCGGGGGCTGGGAATGAGCAGTTCTTC.

The table lists this clonotype with a few counts. The rearrangement links TRBV7-9 to TRBJ2-7; TRBD2 might be the D (6 bases). Germline V gives CDR1 SEHNR, CDR2 FQNEAQ (reference sequence). The germline V and J ends were trimmed by 3 bases and 5 bases, with 14 bases remaining between them. The CDR3 length is 14 residues. The CDR3 DNA reads as TGTGCCAGCAGCTTCGACAGCCCGGGGGACGAGCAGTACTTC. Its translation: CASSFDSPGDEQYF. Drawing the rest from reference TRBV7-9 and TRBJ2-7, the complete variable domain is DTGVSQNPRHKITKRGQNVTFRCDPISEHNRLYWYRQTLGQGPEFLTYFQNEAQLEKSRLLSDRFSAERPKGSFSTLEIQRTEQGDSAMYLCASSFDSPGDEQYFGPGTRLTVT.

This clonotype has ten or more counts. V and J are TRBV4-1 and TRBJ1-1; unclear D gene. This CDR3 is 16 amino acids long. The V end lost 3 bases, the J end lost 1 base, and 15 bases lay between the germline ends. Germline CDR1 and CDR2: MGHRA and YSYEKL. CDR3 protein: CASSQDLSRQNTEAFF. CDR3 DNA sequence: TGCGCCAGCAGCCAGGACCTATCGAGACAGAACACTGAAGCTTTCTTT.

A few counts support this clonotype. V usage is TRBV3-1 and J usage is TRBJ2-1; D is undetermined. Looked up from germline, CDR1 is LGHDT and CDR2 is YNNKEL (reference sequence). Between the trimmed V and J ends, which lost 0 bases and 3 bases, there was a span of 15 bases. CDR3 size: 17 residues. CDR3 loop: CASSQDRQVGYYNEQFF. The CDR3 region has the DNA TGTGCCAGCAGCCAAGATCGGCAGGTAGGCTACTACAATGAGCAGTTCTTC.

The chain links TRBV25-1 to TRBJ2-2, with D unclear. The CDR3 is 13 amino acids. From germline, CDR1 is MGHDK and CDR2 SYGVNS. V was cut by 2 bases and J by 6 bases, with 7 bases left in between. CDR3 amino acids: CASSERIAGELFF. DNA for the CDR3: TGTGCCAGCAGTGAAAGGATCGCCGGGGAGCTGTTTTTT.

The rearrangement links TRBV5-1 to TRBJ2-1; D is uncertain. Trimming shortened V by 4 bases and J by 7 bases, and 15 bases separated the two germline ends. The CDR3 consists of 14 residues. CDR1 is SGHRS, CDR2 YFSETQ, per germline. The CDR3 DNA reads TGCGCCAGCAGCCTTGGAACGGGTATGAATGAGCAGTTCTTC. It codes for CASSLGTGMNEQFF. The whole variable domain, filled in from reference TRBV5-1 and TRBJ2-1, reads KAGVTQTPRYLIKTRGQQVTLSCSPISGHRSVSWYQQTPGQGLQFLFEYFSETQRNKGNFPGRFSGRQFSNSRSEMNVSTLELGDSALYLCASSLGTGMNEQFFGPGTRLTVL.

This clonotype was counted a few times. The chain recombines TRBV6-1 with TRBJ2-1, with 7 bases identical to TRBD1. The germline gives CDR1 MNHNS, CDR2 SASEGT. After removal of 6 bases from V and 1 base from J, the junction contained 9 bases not matched to a gene. The CDR3 sequence is 16 residues long. DNA for the CDR3: TGTGCCAGCAGCTTGAGAGGGGGACAGTCCTACAATGAGCAGTTCTTC. Its protein is CASSLRGGQSYNEQFF.

This clonotype was counted a few times. The gene calls are TRBV4-2 and TRBJ1-6, with TRBD1 identical over 7 bases. Per germline, CDR1 LGHNA and CDR2 YNFKEQ. Trimming took 3 bases from V and 5 from J; bases not matched to a gene: 7. The CDR3 runs 16 residues. The CDR3: CASSQPRGQNNSPLHF. As DNA, the CDR3 is TGTGCCAGCAGCCAGCCCCGGGGACAGAATAATTCACCCCTCCACTTT.

The chain joins TRBV12-3 or TRBV12-4 to TRBJ2-1, with D perhaps TRBD1 (6 bases). V lost 5 bases, J lost 3 bases, and 14 bases lay in between. This CDR3 spans 15 amino acids. CDR3 sequence: CASSPGQPIYNEQFF. CDR3 sequence (DNA): TGTGCCAGCAGTCCGGGACAACCCATCTACAATGAGCAGTTCTTC.

In DNA, the CDR3 is TGTGCCAGCAGCCGTGTTAGCGGGGGGCTCTACGAGCAGTACTTC. This encodes CASSRVSGGLYEQYF. The J gene is TRBJ2-7, the V gene TRBV7-9, with 10 bases fitting TRBD2. The CDR3 sequence is 15 residues long. The trim removed 5 bases at V and 3 bases at J, leaving 7 bases unmatched. The germline CDR1 and CDR2 sequences are SEHNR and FQNEAQ (reference sequence). Looking up the rest from reference TRBV7-9 and TRBJ2-7 gives the full variable domain: DTGVSQNPRHKITKRGQNVTFRCDPISEHNRLYWYRQTLGQGPEFLTYFQNEAQLEKSRLLSDRFSAERPKGSFSTLEIQRTEQGDSAMYLCASSRVSGGLYEQYFGPGTRLTVT.

In its sample, this clonotype was seen once. A read error may be the cause here, since a much bigger clone is one base away. The chain uses TRBV12-3 or TRBV12-4 and TRBJ1-5; D is ambiguous. This CDR3 spans 13 amino acids. In DNA form, the CDR3 reads TGTACCAGCAGCCTCGCCCCAATTGGGCCCCAGCATTTT. It encodes CTSSLAPIGPQHF.

This clonotype was detected a few times. The chain links TRBV12-3 or TRBV12-4 to TRBJ1-1; D call uncertain. V was cut by 1 base and J by 4 bases, with 7 bases left in between. CDR3 length: 13 residues. CDR3: CASSLDSATEAFF. DNA for the CDR3: TGTGCCAGCAGTTTAGATTCAGCCACTGAAGCTTTCTTT.

This clonotype has at least ten counts. J is TRBJ2-7 and V is TRBV29-1; 9 bases agree with TRBD2. Trimming removed 4 bases from V and 8 bases from J; junction bases left unmatched: 12. The CDR3 length is 14 residues. CDR1 is SQVTM and CDR2 is ANQGSEA in the germline V gene. The CDR3 protein is CSVGVSSGSRQQYF. The CDR3 nucleotides read TGCAGCGTTGGTGTAAGTAGCGGGAGTCGGCAGCAGTACTTC.

The chain uses TRBV11-2 and TRBJ2-1; possibly TRBD1 for D (6 bases). The CDR3 is 14 amino acids. Trimming removed 3 bases at V and 8 bases at J, with 14 bases between. Germline CDR1 SGHAT, CDR2 FQNNGV. CDR3: CASSFKGVEDEQFF. The CDR3 DNA reads TGTGCCAGCAGCTTTAAGGGGGTGGAGGATGAGCAGTTCTTC.

The J gene is TRBJ2-5, the V gene TRBV15; D not certain. The CDR3 loop spans 16 amino acids. The germline V gene has CDR1 LNHNV and CDR2 YYDKDF (reference sequence). Trimming stripped 0 bases from V and 2 bases from J, with 13 bases between. CDR3: CATSRDASRRQETQYF. Here the CDR3 DNA reads TGTGCCACCAGCAGAGATGCATCACGGAGACAAGAGACCCAGTACTTC.